One sample yielded the 24 T cell receptor beta chains listed below, sequenced in a study of long-term antiretroviral therapy in people with HIV. Survey-level resolution applied to immunoSEQ assay v3.0. The data were produced by immunoSEQ multiplex PCR, yet TCRdb's version contains in-frame clones alone and is incomplete. The sample includes 20,000 to 25,000 clones, around 81% of them seen just once. The sample was unsorted PBMCs, taken 2.9 years after starting antiretroviral therapy. Receptors originate from a woman younger than 45 with HIV.

This clone was observed a few times. The chain recombines TRBV6-5 with TRBJ1-2; weak D call: TRBD1 (5 bases). The CDR3 is 12 amino acids. The V end lost 4 bases, the J end lost 8 bases, and 11 bases lay between the germline ends. Germline loops: CDR1 MNHEY, CDR2 SVGAGI. The CDR3 coding sequence is TGTGCCAGCAGTTGGCGGAGGGGAGGCTACACCTTC. Protein product: CASSWRRGGYTF.

The J gene is TRBJ1-1, the V gene TRBV5-1, with no clear D. Trimming pared 5 bases from V and 4 bases from J, leaving 6 bases between. CDR3 length equals 11 residues. Germline V gene lookup returns CDR1 SGHRS and CDR2 YFSETQ. CDR3 protein: CASSWGTEAFF. The CDR3 region has the DNA TGCGCCAGCAGTTGGGGCACTGAAGCTTTCTTT.

J is TRBJ1-3 and V is TRBV19, with D unresolved. This CDR3 spans 15 amino acids. Germline-derived CDR1 and CDR2 are LNHDA and SQIVND (reference sequence). V gave up 5 bases and J gave up 0 bases, with 11 bases separating them. The CDR3 DNA sequence: TGTGCCAGTAGTTTCGGGCTCAGCTCTGGAAACACCATATATTTT. It yields the protein CASSFGLSSGNTIYF.

The chain combines TRBV10-1 with TRBJ1-1; 7 bases are shared with TRBD1. From germline, CDR1 is WNHNN and CDR2 SYGVQD (reference sequence). Trimming at V came to 5 bases and at J to 2 bases, leaving 11 bases not matched to a gene. The CDR3 is 16 amino acids. CDR3 sequence reads: CASSQNFRDRNTEAFF. CDR3 DNA sequence: TGCGCCAGCAGTCAAAATTTTCGGGACAGAAACACTGAAGCTTTCTTT.

V gene TRBV6-6 combines with J gene TRBJ2-1; TRBD1 might be the D (7 bases). Trimming pared 7 bases from V and 2 bases from J, leaving 12 bases between. The CDR3 is 14 residues long. From germline, CDR1 is MNHNY and CDR2 SVGAGI (reference sequence). Written as DNA, the CDR3 is TGTGCCAGCATCCCCAGGGGGGCCTACAATGAGCAGTTCTTC. Translation: CASIPRGAYNEQFF.

The V and J genes are TRBV7-3 and TRBJ1-6, with D possibly being TRBD1 (6 bases). The CDR3 has 14 residues. The V and J ends lost 2 bases and 5 bases respectively, with 7 bases between them. Germline lookup yields CDR1 SGHTA and CDR2 FQGTGA. CDR3 DNA: TGTGCCAGCAGCTTATCAGGGGATAATTCACCCCTCCACTTT. It specifies CASSLSGDNSPLHF.

The chain carries TRBV7-8 and TRBJ2-5; possible D gene TRBD1, 6 bases. Between the trimmed V and J ends, which lost 2 bases and 1 base, there was a span of 14 bases. In germline, CDR1 is SGHVS, CDR2 FQNEAQ. The CDR3 has 16 amino acids. CDR3 sequence: CASSLLGQGTQETQYF. DNA for the CDR3: TGTGCCAGCAGCTTATTGGGGCAGGGGACCCAAGAGACCCAGTACTTC.

This clone was observed a single time. This sequence joins TRBV7-8 and TRBJ1-6; D possibly corresponds to TRBD1 (5 bases). Germline lookup yields CDR1 SGHVS and CDR2 FQNEAQ. Trimming took off 5 bases at V and 5 bases at J, with 13 bases between the two ends. This CDR3 is 15 amino acids long. CDR3 in DNA: TGTGCCAGCAGCGTGCTGGGGGATGATAATTCACCCCTCCACTTT. The encoded protein is CASSVLGDDNSPLHF. Combining the CDR3 with reference TRBV7-8 and TRBJ1-6 gives the whole variable domain GAGVSQSPRYKVAKRGQDVALRCDPISGHVSLFWYQQALGQGPEFLTYFQNEAQLDKSGLPSDRFFAERPEGSVSTLKIQRTQQEDSAVYLCASSVLGDDNSPLHFGNGTRLTVT.

The chain uses TRBV7-9 and TRBJ2-5; TRBD1 matches 11 bases. J gave up 7 bases and V 4 bases, and 2 bases lay outside the gene matches. Germline CDR1 SEHNR, CDR2 FQNEAQ (reference sequence). The CDR3 covers 13 residues. The chain's CDR3 is CASSSGTGGTQYF. DNA of the CDR3: TGTGCCAGCAGCTCTGGGACAGGGGGGACCCAGTACTTC.

The chain carries TRBV5-1 and TRBJ2-5; D gene uncertain. V was shortened by 2 bases and J by 1 base, with 9 bases between the two germline ends. The CDR3 is 14 amino acids. The V gene's germline CDR1 is SGHRS and CDR2 YFSETQ. In DNA, the CDR3 is TGCGCCAGCAGCTTTTCCGGATCCCAAGAGACCCAGTACTTC. Amino acids: CASSFSGSQETQYF.

This chain links TRBV19 with TRBJ1-2; a weak D match, TRBD1 (5 bases). V lost 5 bases, J lost 3 bases, and 10 bases lay in between. Looked up from germline, CDR1 is LNHDA and CDR2 is SQIVND (reference sequence). This CDR3 has 13 residues. The CDR3 nucleotides read TGTGCCAGTAGTCAGGGTTTTGACTATGGCTACACCTTC. It translates to CASSQGFDYGYTF.

The chain joins TRBV5-4 to TRBJ2-7, with D possibly matching TRBD2 (6 bases). Germline V CDR1 and CDR2: SGHNT, YYREEE (reference sequence). The CDR3 covers 16 residues. V was cut by 3 bases and J by 5 bases, with 21 bases left in between. The DNA of the CDR3 is TGTGCCAGCAGCTCTATGGGACTCCGTCTAAGGAACGAGCAGTACTTC. Amino acid sequence: CASSSMGLRLRNEQYF.

The chain recombines TRBV6-6 with TRBJ1-1; D is uncertain. The CDR3 spans 14 residues. V was cut by 3 bases and J by 3 bases, with 11 bases left in between. Germline CDR1 reads MNHNY; CDR2 reads SVGAGI (reference sequence). CDR3 sequence reads: CASSYFLGDTEAFF. The CDR3 region has the DNA TGTGCCAGCAGTTATTTTCTCGGTGACACTGAAGCTTTCTTT.

J is TRBJ1-1 and V is TRBV14; D is unresolved. V lost 3 bases and J lost 1, with 3 bases in between. The CDR3 loop spans 12 amino acids. The V gene's germline CDR1 is SGHDN and CDR2 FVKESK. CDR3 region: CASSQGNTEAFF. CDR3 DNA sequence: TGTGCCAGCAGCCAGGGGAACACTGAAGCTTTCTTT.

The V gene is TRBV18, the J gene TRBJ2-5, with 8 bases fitting TRBD1. Gene TRBJ2-7 matches the end of the DNA better, so the J call may be wrong. From germline, CDR1 is KGHSH and CDR2 LQKENI. This CDR3 has 14 amino acids. The DNA of the CDR3 is TGTGCCAGCTCACCGGGGACAGGTTCTTACGAGCAGTACTTC. Translating gives CASSPGTGSYEQYF.

The chain uses TRBV7-9 and TRBJ1-1; D ambiguous. The V and J ends lost 1 base and 0 bases respectively, with 9 bases between them. Germline CDR1 SEHNR, CDR2 FQNEAQ (reference sequence). This CDR3 has 15 residues. CDR3 protein: CASSLGRAVNTEAFF. In nucleotides, the CDR3 is TGTGCCAGCAGCTTAGGGAGGGCGGTGAACACTGAAGCTTTCTTT.

The chain joins TRBV10-2 to TRBJ1-1; TRBD1 agrees at 11 bases. Looked up from germline, CDR1 is WSHSY and CDR2 is SAAADI. V lost 0 bases and J lost 8; bases outside the gene matches: 5. The CDR3 runs 15 residues. The CDR3 protein is CASSESGQGAWEAFF. DNA for the CDR3: TGCGCCAGCAGTGAGTCCGGACAGGGGGCGTGGGAAGCTTTCTTT.

V usage is TRBV29-1 and J usage is TRBJ2-1, with 9 bases lining up with TRBD1. The V and J ends lost 7 bases and 7 bases, in that order; junction bases with no gene match: 5. This CDR3 region has 12 residues. CDR1 is SQVTM, CDR2 ANQGSEA, per germline. The CDR3 sequence is CSAGTGRNEQFF. DNA of the CDR3: TGCAGCGCTGGGACAGGGAGGAATGAGCAGTTCTTC.

The chain combines TRBV6-1 with TRBJ2-7, with D tentatively TRBD2 (5 bases). The CDR3 spans 17 residues. Germline loops: CDR1 MNHNS, CDR2 SASEGT. V lost 2 bases and J 4 bases, leaving 21 bases between the germline ends. The CDR3 sequence: CASSEFSVGDSPYEQYV. The CDR3 DNA follows: TGTGCCAGCAGTGAATTTAGTGTCGGGGATTCCCCATACGAGCAGTACGTC.

CDR3: CAIRTGRESGTGELFF. As DNA, the CDR3 is TGTGCCATCAGAACCGGGAGAGAGAGTGGAACCGGGGAGCTGTTTTTT. This sequence joins TRBV10-3 and TRBJ2-2; tentative D call: TRBD2 (6 bases). The V gene lost 6 bases and the J gene lost 5 bases, with 19 bases spanning the gap. Germline values: CDR1 ENHRY, CDR2 SYGVKD. The length of the CDR3 is 16 residues.

The rearrangement uses TRBV5-1 and TRBJ2-1; 10 bases match TRBD2. The germline V gene encodes CDR1 SGHRS and CDR2 YFSETQ. Trimming cost V 3 bases and J 4 bases; bases outside gene matches: 4. CDR3 size: 15 residues. The CDR3 DNA follows: TGCGCCAGCAGCTATAGCGGGGGGCCGTACAATGAGCAGTTCTTC. It codes for CASSYSGGPYNEQFF.

The chain carries TRBV2 and TRBJ1-2, with D possibly matching TRBD1 (5 bases). The V gene's germline CDR1 is SNHLY and CDR2 FYNNEI. CDR3 size: 15 residues. V shed 6 bases and J shed 8 bases, with 22 bases lying between them. The CDR3, as DNA: TGTGCCAGCAGCCCAAGTGCATGGGGCCAGGAGGGCTACACCTTC. This codes for CASSPSAWGQEGYTF.

The genes are TRBV5-6 and TRBJ2-7; D is unresolved. CDR1 and CDR2 (germline): SGHDT, YYEEEE. Trimming cost V 0 bases and J 4 bases, with 14 bases left between them. This CDR3 is built from 15 residues. CDR3 region: CASSLERIGRYEQYV. The CDR3 coding sequence is TGTGCCAGCAGCTTGGAGAGGATAGGCCGATACGAGCAGTACGTC.

V and J are TRBV5-1 and TRBJ1-1; D perhaps matches TRBD1 (5 bases). The CDR3 contains 14 residues. V lost 6 bases and J lost 0, with 12 bases in between. CDR1 and CDR2 (germline): SGHRS, YFSETQ. CDR3 DNA sequence: TGCGCCAGCAATTCCGGGACGCTGAACACTGAAGCTTTCTTT. It translates to CASNSGTLNTEAFF.